These 3 T cell receptor beta chains originate from one sample sequenced in a study of response to subunit inactivated influenza vaccine. TCRdb recomputed calls from the RT-PCR reads with MiXCR, one row per CDR3 protein. This sample yields about 570,000 distinct CDR3 sequences, of which 11% are seen a single time; around 10% belongs to the top ten. This same sample was also part of a study on T cells expressing NK-cell markers. In that study: UMIs were included in TCR beta cDNA generated by 5'RACE template switching.

Sequenced here: PBMCs from blood, sampled on the day of vaccination. Every receptor here comes from a man aged 45-60 years who received an inactivated influenza vaccine.

This clonotype appeared many times. The rearrangement links TRBV18 to TRBJ2-2; D remains unclear. The CDR3 runs to 11 residues. The ends were cut back, 6 bases at V and 8 bases at J, with 7 bases in the middle. Germline CDR1 and CDR2: KGHSH and LQKENI. DNA of the CDR3: TGTGCCAGCTCCACGGGTGGGGAGCTGTTTTTT. It encodes CASSTGGELFF.

This clonotype occurred a few times. V is TRBV2 and J is TRBJ2-2, with a tentative D call TRBD1 (6 bases). CDR3 length: 14 residues. Trimming took off 8 bases at V and 5 bases at J, with 15 bases between the two ends. Germline CDR1 SNHLY, CDR2 FYNNEI. The CDR3 DNA reads as TGTGCCAGCGCGCTAGGGGGTTGGACCGGGGAGCTGTTTTTT. The encoded protein is CASALGGWTGELFF.

The table lists this clonotype with a few counts. The chain recombines TRBV24-1 with TRBJ2-7; 9 nucleotides align to TRBD2. With V trimmed by 5 bases and J by 5 bases, 3 bases remained unmatched. Germline assignment: CDR1 KGHDR and CDR2 SFDVKD. This CDR3 has 13 amino acids. The CDR3 is CATSGKREDEQYF. Written as DNA, the CDR3 is TGTGCCACCAGTGGGAAGCGGGAGGACGAGCAGTACTTC.